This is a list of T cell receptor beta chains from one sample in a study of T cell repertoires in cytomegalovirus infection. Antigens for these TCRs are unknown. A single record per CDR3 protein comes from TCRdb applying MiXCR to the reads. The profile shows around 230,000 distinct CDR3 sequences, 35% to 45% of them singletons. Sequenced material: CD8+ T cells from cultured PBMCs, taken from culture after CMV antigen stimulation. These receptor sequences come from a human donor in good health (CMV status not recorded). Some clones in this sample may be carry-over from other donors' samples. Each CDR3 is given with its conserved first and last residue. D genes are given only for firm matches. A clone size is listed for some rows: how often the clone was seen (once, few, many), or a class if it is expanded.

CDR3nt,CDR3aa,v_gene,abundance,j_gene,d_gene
TGTGCCAGCAGTGAACAGGGGGTCTCCTATAATTCACCCCTCCACTTT,CASSEQGVSYNSPLHF,TRBV2,-,TRBJ1-6,TRBD1
TGTGCCAGTAGTCCCTCACTAGCGGGAGCGAACACCGGGGAGCTGTTTTTT,CASSPSLAGANTGELFF,TRBV19,-,TRBJ2-2,TRBD2
TGTGCCAGCAGCATTGCAACTAATGAAAAACTGTTTTTT,CASSIATNEKLFF,TRBV7-1,-,TRBJ1-4,-
TGTGCCATCAGTGAGGGTTCAGGGGTAGGCTACGAGCAGTACTTC,CAISEGSGVGYEQYF,TRBV10-3,few,TRBJ2-7,-
TGCAGTGCTAGAGCGTTTGACACTGAAGCTTTCTTT,CSARAFDTEAFF,TRBV20-1,few,TRBJ1-1,-
TGTGCCAGCAGCCAAATAGGAGGCGACACAGATACGCAGTATTTT,CASSQIGGDTDTQYF,TRBV14,few,TRBJ2-3,-
TGTGCCAGCTCACCAACCGGGACTAGGGAAGAGACCCAGTACTTC,CASSPTGTREETQYF,TRBV18,once,TRBJ2-5,TRBD2
TGTGCCAGCAGCTTAGAGGGACAGGGGGAGTTTTCACCCCTCCACTTT,CASSLEGQGEFSPLHF,TRBV7-2,many,TRBJ1-6,TRBD1
TGTGCCAGCAGCTTCAAGGGTGGGGAGACCCAGTACTTC,CASSFKGGETQYF,TRBV7-9,-,TRBJ2-5,-
TGTGCCAGCAGCGTCCAAGGGAAAGGCTACGAGCAGTACTTC,CASSVQGKGYEQYF,TRBV5-4,few,TRBJ2-7,-
TGTGCCGCCCACAGAGAGGAGGGGGCTGTCTACGAGCAGTACTTC,CAAHREEGAVYEQYF,TRBV27,few,TRBJ2-7,-
TGTGCCAGCAGCTTAGAATGGGCCGGGCCCCAGCATTTT,CASSLEWAGPQHF,TRBV7-8,-,TRBJ1-5,-
TGCAGTGCTAGAGATCCTGTGGGAGCGGATCTAGTCCAAGAGACCCAGTACTTC,CSARDPVGADLVQETQYF,TRBV20-1,few,TRBJ2-5,-
TGTGCCAGCAGCCTGGGTCGGGCAGGGTTCGAGCAGTACTTC,CASSLGRAGFEQYF,TRBV7-6,-,TRBJ2-7,-
TGCAGCGTGGAAGGGCAGGGTGGCTACAATGAGCAGTTCTTC,CSVEGQGGYNEQFF,TRBV29-1,-,TRBJ2-1,-
TGTGCCAGCAGTTTATCTCTTGAACTAGCGGGAATCACCGGGGAGCTGTTTTTT,CASSLSLELAGITGELFF,TRBV27,few,TRBJ2-2,TRBD2
TGTGCCAGCAGGCTCCAGGGTAGCGGCTACGAGCAGTACTTC,CASRLQGSGYEQYF,TRBV28,few,TRBJ2-7,-
TGTGCCAGCAGTTCCCTCCGGGAACATACGCAGTATTTT,CASSSLREHTQYF,TRBV28,few,TRBJ2-3,-
TGTGCCAGCGGAGCGGACTGGAGTAGCGGGGGCACAGATACGCAGTATTTT,CASGADWSSGGTDTQYF,TRBV25-1,few,TRBJ2-3,TRBD2
TGCGCCAGCAGCCAAGGGGATTATTACGAAGAGACCCAGTACTTC,CASSQGDYYEETQYF,TRBV4-1,-,TRBJ2-5,-